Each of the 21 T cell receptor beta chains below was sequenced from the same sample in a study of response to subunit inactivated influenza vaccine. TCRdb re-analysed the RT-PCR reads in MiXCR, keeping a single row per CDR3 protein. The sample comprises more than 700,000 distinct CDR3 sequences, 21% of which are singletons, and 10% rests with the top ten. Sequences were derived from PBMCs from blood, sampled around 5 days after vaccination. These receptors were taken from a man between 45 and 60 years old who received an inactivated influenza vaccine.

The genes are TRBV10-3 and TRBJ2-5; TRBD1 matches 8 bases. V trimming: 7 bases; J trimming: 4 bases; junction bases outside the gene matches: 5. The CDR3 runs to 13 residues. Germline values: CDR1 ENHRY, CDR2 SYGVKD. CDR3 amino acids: CAIKQGAGETQYF. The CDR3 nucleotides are TGTGCCATCAAGCAGGGGGCGGGAGAGACCCAGTACTTC.

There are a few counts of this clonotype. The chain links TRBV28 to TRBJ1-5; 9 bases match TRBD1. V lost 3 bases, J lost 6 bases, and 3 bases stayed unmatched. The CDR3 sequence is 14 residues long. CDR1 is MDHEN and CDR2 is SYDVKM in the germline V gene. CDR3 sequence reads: CASSFLTGGQPQHF. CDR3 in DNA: TGTGCCAGCAGTTTCTTGACAGGGGGTCAGCCCCAGCATTTT.

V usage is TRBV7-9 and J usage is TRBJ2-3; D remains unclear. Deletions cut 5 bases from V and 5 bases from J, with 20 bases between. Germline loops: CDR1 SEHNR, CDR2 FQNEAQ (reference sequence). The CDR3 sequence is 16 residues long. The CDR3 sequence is CASSPKPLSRLDTQYF. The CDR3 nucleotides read TGTGCCAGCAGCCCGAAGCCGCTGTCGAGGTTAGATACGCAGTATTTT.

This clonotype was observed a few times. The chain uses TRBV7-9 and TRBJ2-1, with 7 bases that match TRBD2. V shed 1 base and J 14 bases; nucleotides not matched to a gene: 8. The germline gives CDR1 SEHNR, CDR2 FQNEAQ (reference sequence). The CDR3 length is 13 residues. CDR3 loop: CASSLVTGGGEFF. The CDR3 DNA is TGTGCCAGCAGCTTAGTTACTGGCGGGGGAGAGTTCTTC. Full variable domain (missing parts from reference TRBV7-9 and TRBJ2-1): DTGVSQNPRHKITKRGQNVTFRCDPISEHNRLYWYRQTLGQGPEFLTYFQNEAQLEKSRLLSDRFSAERPKGSFSTLEIQRTEQGDSAMYLCASSLVTGGGEFFGPGTRLTVL.

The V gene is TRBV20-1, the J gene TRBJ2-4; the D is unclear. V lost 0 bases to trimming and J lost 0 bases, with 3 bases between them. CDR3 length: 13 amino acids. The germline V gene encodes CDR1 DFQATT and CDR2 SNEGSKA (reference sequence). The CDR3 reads CSAREPAKNIQYF. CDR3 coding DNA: TGCAGTGCTAGAGAACCAGCCAAAAACATTCAGTACTTC.

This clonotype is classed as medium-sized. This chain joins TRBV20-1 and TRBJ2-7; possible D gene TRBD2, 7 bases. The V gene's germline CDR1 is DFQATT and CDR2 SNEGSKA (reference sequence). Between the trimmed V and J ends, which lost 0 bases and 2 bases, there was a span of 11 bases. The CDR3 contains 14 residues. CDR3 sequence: CSARDGGGAYEQYF. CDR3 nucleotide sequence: TGCAGTGCTAGAGATGGAGGGGGGGCCTACGAGCAGTACTTC.

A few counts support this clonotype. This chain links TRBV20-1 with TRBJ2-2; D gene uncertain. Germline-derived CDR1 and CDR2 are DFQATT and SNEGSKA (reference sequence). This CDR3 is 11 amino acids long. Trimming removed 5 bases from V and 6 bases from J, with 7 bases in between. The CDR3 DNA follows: TGCAGTGCTCGAGGATCCGGGGAGCTGTTTTTT. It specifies CSARGSGELFF.

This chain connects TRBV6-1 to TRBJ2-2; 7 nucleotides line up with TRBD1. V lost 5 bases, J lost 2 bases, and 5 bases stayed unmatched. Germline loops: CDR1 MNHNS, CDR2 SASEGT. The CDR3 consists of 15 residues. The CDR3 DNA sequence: TGTGCCAGCAGTCAGGACAGGTCTAACACCGGGGAGCTGTTTTTT. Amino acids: CASSQDRSNTGELFF.

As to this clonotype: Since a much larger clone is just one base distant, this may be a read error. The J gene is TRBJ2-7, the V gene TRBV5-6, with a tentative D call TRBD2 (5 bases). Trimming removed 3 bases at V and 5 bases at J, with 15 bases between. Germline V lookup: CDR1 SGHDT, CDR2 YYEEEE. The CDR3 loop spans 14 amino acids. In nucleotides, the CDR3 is TGTGCCAGCAGCTATCCAGAGGGCGGCGACGAGCAGTACTTC. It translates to CASSYPEGGDEQYF.

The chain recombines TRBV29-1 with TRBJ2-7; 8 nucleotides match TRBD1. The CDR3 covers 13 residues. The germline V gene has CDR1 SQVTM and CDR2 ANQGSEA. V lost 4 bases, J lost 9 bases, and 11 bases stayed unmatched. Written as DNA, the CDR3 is TGCAGCGTTGTGGAAGGACAGGGATGGGTGCAGTACTTC. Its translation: CSVVEGQGWVQYF.

The CDR3, as DNA: TGTGCCAGCAGTTACGCCGGGACAGGGAATTTCTATGAGCAGTTCTTC. This gives the protein CASSYAGTGNFYEQFF. The chain joins TRBV6-2 or TRBV6-3 to TRBJ2-1; 9 bases line up with TRBD1. The germline CDR1 and CDR2 sequences are MNHEY and SVGEGT. V gave up 2 bases and J gave up 8 bases; unmatched junction bases: 10. The CDR3 is 16 residues long.

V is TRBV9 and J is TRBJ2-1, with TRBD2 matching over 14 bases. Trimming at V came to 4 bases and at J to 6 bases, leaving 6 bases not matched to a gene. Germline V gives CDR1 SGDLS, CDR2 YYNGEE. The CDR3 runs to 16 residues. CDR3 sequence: CASSPQGLAGGNEQFF. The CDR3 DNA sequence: TGTGCCAGCAGCCCACAAGGACTAGCGGGAGGCAATGAGCAGTTCTTC.

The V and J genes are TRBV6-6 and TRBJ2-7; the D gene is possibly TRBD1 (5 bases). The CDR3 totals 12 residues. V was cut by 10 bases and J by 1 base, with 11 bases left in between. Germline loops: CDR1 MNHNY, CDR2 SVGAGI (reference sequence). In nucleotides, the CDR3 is TGTGCCACCAGGGCGGTTTCCTACGAGCAGTACTTC. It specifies CATRAVSYEQYF.

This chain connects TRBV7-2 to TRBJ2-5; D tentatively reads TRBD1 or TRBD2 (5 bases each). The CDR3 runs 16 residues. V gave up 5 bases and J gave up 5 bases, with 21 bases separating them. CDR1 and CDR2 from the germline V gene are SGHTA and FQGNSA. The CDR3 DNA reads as TGTGCCAGCAGCGCGCAAGGGACGGTGGGCCGGGAGACCCAGTACTTC. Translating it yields CASSAQGTVGRETQYF.

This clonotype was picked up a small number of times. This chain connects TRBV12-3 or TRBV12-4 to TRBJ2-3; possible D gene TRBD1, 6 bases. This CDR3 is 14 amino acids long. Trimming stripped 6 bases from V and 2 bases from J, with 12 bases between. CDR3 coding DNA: TGTGCCAGCAGCACCACAGGGTTCACAGATACGCAGTATTTT. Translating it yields CASSTTGFTDTQYF.

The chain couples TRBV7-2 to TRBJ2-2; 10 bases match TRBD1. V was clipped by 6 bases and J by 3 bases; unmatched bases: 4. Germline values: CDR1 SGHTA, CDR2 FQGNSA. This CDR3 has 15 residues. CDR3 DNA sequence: TGTGCCAGCAGAGAGGGACAGGGGTACACCGGGGAGCTGTTTTTT. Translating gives CASREGQGYTGELFF.

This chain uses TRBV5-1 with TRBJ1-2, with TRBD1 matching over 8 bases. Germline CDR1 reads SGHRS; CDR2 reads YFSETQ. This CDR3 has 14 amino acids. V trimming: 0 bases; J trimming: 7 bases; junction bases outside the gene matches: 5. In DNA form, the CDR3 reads TGCGCCAGCAGCTTGGACGGCAGGGGGCCTGGCTACACCTTC. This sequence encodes CASSLDGRGPGYTF.

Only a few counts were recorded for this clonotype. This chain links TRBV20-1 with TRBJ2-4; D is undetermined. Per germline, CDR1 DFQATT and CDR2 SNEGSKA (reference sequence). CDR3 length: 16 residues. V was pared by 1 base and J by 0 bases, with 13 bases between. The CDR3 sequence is CSARGRLAIAKNIQYF. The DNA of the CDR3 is TGCAGTGCTAGAGGACGTCTCGCTATAGCCAAAAACATTCAGTACTTC.

The CDR3 DNA sequence: TGCAGTGCTAGAGATAACGGCGGGAGCTCCTACAATGAGCAGTTCTTC. It translates to CSARDNGGSSYNEQFF. The chain couples TRBV20-1 to TRBJ2-1, with 7 positions matching TRBD2. There are 16 residues in the CDR3. Germline-derived CDR1 and CDR2 are DFQATT and SNEGSKA (reference sequence). J was trimmed by 0 bases and V by 0 bases; bases with no gene match: 5.

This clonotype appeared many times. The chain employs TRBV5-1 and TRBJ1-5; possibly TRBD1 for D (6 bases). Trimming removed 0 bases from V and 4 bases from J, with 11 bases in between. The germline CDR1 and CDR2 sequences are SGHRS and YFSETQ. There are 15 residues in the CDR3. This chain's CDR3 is CASSLEQGPNQPQHF. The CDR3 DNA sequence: TGCGCCAGCAGCTTGGAACAGGGCCCGAATCAGCCCCAGCATTTT.

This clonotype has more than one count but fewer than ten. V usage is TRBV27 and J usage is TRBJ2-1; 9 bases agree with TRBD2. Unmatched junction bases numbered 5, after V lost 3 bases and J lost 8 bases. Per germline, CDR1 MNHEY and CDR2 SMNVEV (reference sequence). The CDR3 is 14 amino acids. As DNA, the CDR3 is TGTGCCAGCAGTTTGGGACTAGCCCGCGATGAGCAGTTCTTC. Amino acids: CASSLGLARDEQFF.